Each of the 8 T cell receptor beta chains below was sequenced from the same sample in a study of T cell repertoires in cytomegalovirus infection (dated by TCRdb to between 2018 and 2021). For these TCRs, the target antigens are not known. TCRdb shows the sequencer as Illumina HiSeq 1500. The public reads were reanalyzed by TCRdb: fastp trimming at Q25, MiXCR alignment, in-frame beta chains only. One record per CDR3 amino acid sequence lists the most common genes and DNA. The sample table shows approximately 730,000 distinct CDR3 sequences, and approximately 33% are seen once. About 20% of the sample belongs to the ten largest clones. The treatment or condition label for this specimen denotes: in vitro stimulation with specific CMV peptide epitopes to enrich CMV-specific T cells. Material: cultured PBMCs, obtained from culture after CMV antigen stimulation. These receptors all stem from a human donor in good health (CMV status not recorded). Some clones in this sample may be carry-over from other donors' samples.

CDR3 loop: CASSLGSNPVTDTQYF. The CDR3 coding sequence is TGTGCCAGCAGCTTGGGGTCTAACCCGGTCACAGATACGCAGTATTTT. The gene calls are TRBV5-4 and TRBJ2-3; D is unresolved. The germline V and J ends were trimmed by 0 bases and 2 bases, with 13 bases remaining between them. This CDR3 region has 16 residues. From germline, CDR1 is SGHNT and CDR2 YYREEE (reference sequence).

This clonotype was counted only a few times. The CDR3 here is CASRETGGRADTQYF. DNA of the CDR3: TGTGCCAGCAGAGAGACAGGGGGCAGGGCAGATACGCAGTATTTT. The J gene is TRBJ2-3, the V gene TRBV2; 10 bases agree with TRBD1. V dropped 6 bases and J dropped 4; count of bases not matched to a gene: 7. This CDR3 has 15 residues. Germline CDR1 SNHLY, CDR2 FYNNEI.

The rearrangement joins TRBV20-1 to TRBJ2-1, with 10 bases aligning to TRBD2. Trimming removed 6 bases from V and 0 bases from J; junction bases left unmatched: 5. Germline V gives CDR1 DFQATT, CDR2 SNEGSKA (reference sequence). The CDR3 extends over 15 amino acids. CDR3 coding DNA: TGCAGTGCCACAGCGGGGGGGAGCTCCTACAATGAGCAGTTCTTC. This translates into CSATAGGSSYNEQFF.

This clonotype was recorded a few times. This rearrangement joins TRBV20-1 to TRBJ2-7; D uncertain. V was shortened by 0 bases and J by 4 bases, with 10 bases between the two germline ends. The length of the CDR3 is 13 residues. Germline values: CDR1 DFQATT, CDR2 SNEGSKA (reference sequence). The CDR3 DNA is TGCAGTGCTAGAGATTCCCCCCAATACGAGCAGTACTTC. This codes for CSARDSPQYEQYF.

There are a few counts of this clonotype. V and J are TRBV6-1 and TRBJ1-2; TRBD1 matches at 8 bases. The CDR3 length is 14 residues. Germline V lookup: CDR1 MNHNS, CDR2 SASEGT. V lost 5 bases to trimming and J lost 4 bases; unmatched junction nucleotides: 6. CDR3 amino acids: CASSMDRASYGYTF. The CDR3 DNA reads TGTGCCAGCAGTATGGACAGGGCAAGCTATGGCTACACCTTC.

The chain carries TRBV15 and TRBJ2-1; D ambiguous. V lost 3 bases, J lost 8 bases, and 11 bases lay in between. This CDR3 is built from 13 residues. The germline gives CDR1 LNHNV, CDR2 YYDKDF (reference sequence). CDR3 residues: CATSRDGRHEQFF. DNA of the CDR3: TGTGCCACCAGCAGGGACGGTAGGCATGAGCAGTTCTTC.

About this clonotype: One junction end does not reproduce the germline sequence, and a read error may be involved. This chain uses TRBV4-1 with TRBJ2-1; 8 positions agree with TRBD2. The CDR3 has 16 residues. Per the germline V gene, CDR1 is MGHRA and CDR2 is YSYEKL. CDR3 DNA: TGTGCCAGCAGCCAAGATAGACTAGCGCCCTACAATGAGCAGTTCTTC. Translating it yields CASSQDRLAPYNEQFF.

With regard to this clonotype: A much larger clone is a single base away; this may be a read error. The CDR3 loop reads CASSTRGLASYQQYF. The CDR3 DNA sequence: TGTGCCAGCAGTACAAGGGGACTAGCGTCCTACCAGCAGTACTTC. The chain carries TRBV7-2 and TRBJ2-7; TRBD2 aligns across 10 bases. Germline-derived CDR1 and CDR2 are SGHTA and FQGNSA. This CDR3 is built from 15 residues. Full variable domain (remainder filled in from reference TRBV7-2 and TRBJ2-7): GAGVSQSPSNKVTEKGKDVELRCDPISGHTALYWYRQSLGQGLEFLIYFQGNSAPDKSGLPSDRFSAERTGGSVSTLTIQRTQQEDSAVYLCASSTRGLASYQQYFGPGTRLTVT.